Given below is one T cell receptor beta chain in context. No antigen is known for it. This CDR3 is 13 amino acids long. V was shortened by 3 bases and J by 5 bases, with 10 bases between the two germline ends. Germline lookup yields CDR1 DFQATT and CDR2 SNEGSKA (reference sequence). These data originate in a study of T cell repertoires in cytomegalovirus infection. Across the study: Both recently identified HLA-C-restricted and well-studied HLA-B-restricted CMV epitopes were used in the study. Matching HLA type, along with CMV infection, was indicated by public TCR beta signatures.

Study-wide results and caveats: Cumulative frequency of public TCR beta families picked out carriers of CMV plus the relevant HLA. HLA-C-restricted CMV clonotypes gave the most frequent clonotype in two of eight donors.

TCRdb independently ran MiXCR on the reads; one entry per CDR3 protein. In the table there are some 800,000 distinct CDR3 sequences, about 28% of which are singletons. This clonotype was sampled from a human donor in good health (CMV status not recorded). Some clones in this sample may be carry-over from other donors' samples. This material consisted of cultured CD8+ T cells from PBMCs, taken from culture after CMV antigen stimulation. The chain has TRBV20-1 and TRBJ2-2, with D maybe TRBD2 (5 bases). The CDR3 coding sequence is TGCAGTGCTAGTCGAGCGGCGACCGGGGAGCTGTTTTTT. Translation: CSASRAATGELFF.